This entry describes one TCR beta chain. Its antigen is undetermined. The entry originates in a study of cytomegalovirus exposure and HLA in healthy donors. Overall study findings and caveats: In a later analysis, an Asian-associated ancestry cluster reportedly showed fewer N-insertions than the approximately 700-donor mean. The later analysis indicated that the majority of CMV-associated TCR beta chains appeared HLA-restricted. 16,951 TCR beta sequences were associated with HLA alleles at 0.05 false discovery rate in a later analysis.

V lost 3 bases and J 1 base, leaving 10 bases between the germline ends. This CDR3 contains 14 residues. CDR1 SGHRS and CDR2 YFSETQ come from the germline V gene. PCR used 60 Vbeta primers and 13 Jbeta primers. Original processing notes: In a later analysis, 70 million to 80 million unique TCR beta chains included roughly 11 million shared by two or more donors. Method: immunoSEQ multiplex PCR; TCRdb's copy keeps in-frame clones and lacks some. V, J and clone size are those of that table, while D and trimming were read from the DNA. The repertoire includes about 240,000 clones, roughly 87% of them detected once, and 5.4% sits in the top ten.

Sequenced material: PBMCs. The chain is built from TRBV5-1 and TRBJ1-1; D unclear. The clonotype originates from a middle-aged woman in good health and CMV-seropositive. CDR3 DNA: TGCGCCAGCAGCTCAAATCCCCAGAACACTGAAGCTTTCTTT. Protein sequence: CASSSNPQNTEAFF.